These 13 T cell receptor beta chains were all obtained from the same sample, sequenced in a study of cytomegalovirus exposure and HLA in healthy donors. PCR was performed using 60 Vbeta and 13 Jbeta primers. Using immunoSEQ multiplex PCR, the repertoire was profiled, and TCRdb retains in-frame clones only, with some absent. The sample carries 130,000 or so clones, roughly 80% recorded once. The sequencing sample was made of PBMCs. All receptors derive from a man aged 30 to 45 in good health and CMV-seronegative.

The rearrangement links TRBV7-9 to TRBJ2-3; 7 bases agree with TRBD2. J lost 0 bases, V lost 5 bases, and 8 bases had no gene match. The CDR3 runs to 16 residues. Germline-derived CDR1 and CDR2 are SEHNR and FQNEAQ (reference sequence). The CDR3 loop is CASSGFERGSTDTQYF. CDR3 bases: TGTGCCAGCAGCGGTTTTGAGCGGGGTAGCACAGATACGCAGTATTTT.

This clone was picked up one time. The chain uses TRBV7-9 and TRBJ2-3, with TRBD2 matching 15 bases. J was trimmed by 4 bases and V by 5 bases; bases with no gene match: 4. Germline values: CDR1 SEHNR, CDR2 FQNEAQ (reference sequence). The CDR3 contains 16 residues. The CDR3 sequence is CASSRTSGGAADTQYF. CDR3 in DNA: TGTGCCAGCAGCCGGACTAGCGGGGGGGCAGCAGATACGCAGTATTTT.

The rearrangement uses TRBV7-9 and TRBJ2-1, with 11 bases matching TRBD2. This CDR3 region has 16 residues. The germline V gene encodes CDR1 SEHNR and CDR2 FQNEAQ (reference sequence). J lost 8 bases, V lost 1 base, and 7 bases had no gene match. The CDR3 region has the DNA TGTGCCAGCAGCTTAGAGGTAGCGGGGGGGCACGATGAGCAGTTCTTC. Protein sequence: CASSLEVAGGHDEQFF. The variable domain in full, completed from reference TRBV7-9 and TRBJ2-1, reads DTGVSQNPRHKITKRGQNVTFRCDPISEHNRLYWYRQTLGQGPEFLTYFQNEAQLEKSRLLSDRFSAERPKGSFSTLEIQRTEQGDSAMYLCASSLEVAGGHDEQFFGPGTRLTVL.

In its sample, this clone was seen a few times. This rearrangement joins TRBV7-7 to TRBJ1-4; the match to TRBD1 covers 7 bases. The CDR3 extends over 14 amino acids. V was pared by 5 bases and J by 7 bases, with 7 bases of the junction left unmatched. CDR1 SSHAT and CDR2 FNYEAQ come from the germline V gene (reference sequence). CDR3 region: CASSADRTSEKLFF. The CDR3 region has the DNA TGTGCCAGCAGCGCGGACAGGACGAGTGAAAAACTGTTTTTT.

V and J are TRBV25-1 and TRBJ1-1; 9 bases match TRBD1. In germline, CDR1 is MGHDK, CDR2 SYGVNS. The V gene end was trimmed by 6 bases and the J gene end by 1 base; junction bases not matched to a gene: 9. The CDR3 covers 16 residues. CDR3 amino acids: CASRGRDRAQNTEAFF. For the CDR3, the DNA is TGTGCCAGCAGGGGCAGGGACAGGGCGCAGAACACTGAAGCTTTCTTT. Drawing the rest from reference TRBV25-1 and TRBJ1-1, the complete variable domain is EADIYQTPRYLVIGTGKKITLECSQTMGHDKMYWYQQDPGMELHLIHYSYGVNSTEKGDLSSESTVSRIRTEHFPLTLESARPSHTSQYLCASRGRDRAQNTEAFFGQGTRLTVV.

V gene TRBV18 combines with J gene TRBJ1-4; tentatively, D is TRBD1 (6 bases). Germline-derived CDR1 and CDR2 are KGHSH and LQKENI. The V gene lost 2 bases and the J gene lost 6 bases, with 10 bases spanning the gap. This CDR3 contains 14 residues. This chain's CDR3 is CASSPVSGDEKLFF. DNA for the CDR3: TGTGCCAGCTCACCAGTATCAGGGGATGAAAAACTGTTTTTT.

The rearrangement uses TRBV11-2 and TRBJ2-5; D is perhaps TRBD1 (6 bases). Near its end, the DNA agrees better with TRBJ2-7, so the J call may be wrong. CDR1 and CDR2 (germline): SGHAT, FQNNGV. The CDR3 has 13 residues. CDR3 residues: CASSVGTPTEQYF. For the CDR3, the DNA is TGTGCCAGCAGCGTTGGGACACCCACCGAGCAGTACTTC.

The chain recombines TRBV7-8 with TRBJ2-7; perhaps TRBD1 as D (6 bases). V gave up 3 bases and J gave up 0 bases, with 12 bases separating them. CDR3 length equals 15 residues. Germline V CDR1 and CDR2: SGHVS, FQNEAQ. This CDR3 is CASSFQRGFSYEQYF. The CDR3 region has the DNA TGTGCCAGCAGCTTCCAGAGGGGGTTCTCCTACGAGCAGTACTTC.

This clone came up once. This chain joins TRBV6-1 and TRBJ1-5; the D is unclear. Germline CDR1 MNHNS, CDR2 SASEGT. The CDR3 extends over 16 amino acids. V was cut by 3 bases and J by 9 bases, with 21 bases left in between. In DNA form, the CDR3 reads TGTGCCAGCAGTGATCTATCGGTCCCAGGAGGGCTGCCCCAGCATTTT. This encodes CASSDLSVPGGLPQHF.

The chain combines TRBV28 with TRBJ2-5; D possibly corresponds to TRBD2 (5 bases). Germline CDR1 reads MDHEN; CDR2 reads SYDVKM. V lost 8 bases and J 5 bases, leaving 9 bases between the germline ends. The CDR3 length is 11 residues. The CDR3 sequence: CASGPGETQYF. For the CDR3, the DNA is TGTGCCAGCGGACCGGGGGAGACCCAGTACTTC.

This clone was seen a few times. This chain uses TRBV2 with TRBJ2-1; 13 bases agree with TRBD2. This CDR3 contains 16 residues. V was pared by 5 bases and J by 8 bases, with 9 bases of the junction left unmatched. Germline V gives CDR1 SNHLY, CDR2 FYNNEI. The CDR3 loop is CASSLRTSGGTHEQFF. CDR3 sequence (DNA): TGTGCCAGCAGTCTTCGGACTAGCGGGGGTACGCATGAGCAGTTCTTC.

This sequence joins TRBV29-1 and TRBJ2-7; 7 bases map to TRBD1. The CDR3 length is 13 residues. After removal of 4 bases from V and 2 bases from J, the junction contained 5 bases not matched to a gene. Germline V gene lookup returns CDR1 SQVTM and CDR2 ANQGSEA. This chain's CDR3 is CSVVTGRAYEQYF. The CDR3 DNA is TGCAGCGTTGTGACAGGGAGAGCCTACGAGCAGTACTTC.

The chain has TRBV9 and TRBJ1-5, with D perhaps matching TRBD1 (5 bases). CDR3 length equals 14 residues. V lost 1 base to trimming and J lost 7 bases, with 12 bases between them. CDR1 is SGDLS and CDR2 is YYNGEE in the germline V gene. The CDR3 loop reads CASSVTGEGQPQHF. CDR3 in DNA: TGTGCCAGCAGCGTAACGGGGGAAGGGCAGCCCCAGCATTTT.